The T cell receptor (beta chain) described here comes from a study of blood T cell repertoires in COVID-19. Study details: Samples came from the United States, Italy and Spain, spanning acute and convalescent COVID-19. From T cells, B-cell-depleted T cells, or PBMCs came the material, which was cDNA or gDNA.

The trim removed 3 bases at V and 4 bases at J, leaving 4 bases unmatched. There are 14 residues in the CDR3. Germline V lookup: CDR1 KGHSH, CDR2 LQKENI. Original processing notes: Amplification of reference gene primers provided the estimated nucleated cell counts. Using immunoSEQ multiplex PCR, the repertoire was profiled, and TCRdb retains in-frame clones only, with some absent. That table is the source of V, J and clone size, and D and trimming were worked out from the DNA. The data hold approximately 150,000 clones, with roughly 84% observed a single time. Enrollees, about 18 to 95 years old, lived in about two dozen US areas.

The chain couples TRBV18 to TRBJ1-2; 8 nucleotides match TRBD1. This TCR was recovered from a man aged 45 to 65 in a cohort exposed to, infected with or recovered from COVID-19 (not recorded which). Sequences were obtained from PBMCs or T cells enriched from blood (not recorded which). The CDR3 spells CASSPGQGGYGYTF. CDR3 nucleotide sequence: TGTGCCAGCTCACCCGGACAGGGTGGCTATGGCTACACCTTC.